The present T cell receptor (beta chain) was sequenced within a study of PD-1 blockade in classical Hodgkin lymphoma. Study-level results: What drove the repertoire differences, possibly disease activity or prior therapy, has not been defined. Partial responders and progressors had significantly lower baseline TCR diversity. In newly diagnosed patients, baseline TCR diversity was reportedly below that of healthy donors.

The repertoire was sequenced with immunoSEQ multiplex PCR; TCRdb's copy has only in-frame clones and lacks some. The sample shows 110,000 or so clones, more than 70% of them seen only once. Between the trimmed V and J ends, which lost 5 bases and 3 bases, there was a span of 14 bases. Germline CDR1 reads MDHEN; CDR2 reads SYDVKM. CDR3 length equals 15 residues. Time point reported: cycle 4 day 1 (C4D1), after more than five weeks of nivolumab. The patients all showed relapse after autologous stem cell transplantation, while their brentuximab vedotin exposure varied. Complete response, partial response or progressive disease constituted the best response categories observed. Remarks on this clone: Its antigen is unidentified.

The source of this sequence is a human donor with classical Hodgkin lymphoma. The chain recombines TRBV28 with TRBJ2-1; no clear D gene. The sequencing here drew on peripheral blood mononuclear cells (PBMCs), taken before the fourth cycle of nivolumab. The CDR3 coding sequence is TGTGCCAGCAGTACCGGTGGGGTGGACTACAATGAGCAGTTCTTC. This translates into CASSTGGVDYNEQFF.